One sample yielded the 17 T cell receptor beta chains listed below, sequenced in a study of blood T cell repertoires in COVID-19. Assay: immunoSEQ multiplex PCR; the TCRdb copy retains only in-frame clones and omits some. Of about 250,000 clones in the sample, approximately 84% were seen once. The material sequenced was PBMCs or T cells enriched from blood (not recorded which). These receptors were taken from a woman aged 45-59 years who had been exposed to COVID-19.

This clone was counted between two and nine times. V gene TRBV5-1 combines with J gene TRBJ2-1, with a possible D match to TRBD2 (7 bases). This CDR3 region has 15 residues. V lost 2 bases and J 8 bases, leaving 17 bases between the germline ends. Germline loops: CDR1 SGHRS, CDR2 YFSETQ. This CDR3 reads CASSFVWGGEYEQFF. Written as DNA, the CDR3 is TGCGCCAGCAGCTTTGTGTGGGGGGGCGAATATGAGCAGTTCTTC.

The chain uses TRBV15 and TRBJ2-7, with 12 bases aligning to TRBD1. V lost 6 bases to trimming and J lost 2 bases; unmatched junction nucleotides: 14. Per germline, CDR1 LNHNV and CDR2 YYDKDF (reference sequence). The length of the CDR3 is 18 residues. The CDR3 sequence: CATRAPGQGARGTYEQYF. The CDR3 bases are TGTGCCACCAGGGCTCCGGGACAGGGGGCGAGGGGAACCTACGAGCAGTACTTC.

CDR3 amino acids: CASKRDRGNSPLHF. For the CDR3, the DNA is TGTGCCAGCAAGAGGGACAGGGGGAATTCACCCCTCCACTTT. The V call is TRBV2, the J call TRBJ1-6, with 11 bases matching TRBD1. This CDR3 has 14 residues. Trimming removed 7 bases from V and 7 bases from J; junction bases left unmatched: 3. Germline assignment: CDR1 SNHLY and CDR2 FYNNEI. Complete variable domain (other parts from reference TRBV2 and TRBJ1-6): EPEVTQTPSHQVTQMGQEVILRCVPISNHLYFYWYRQILGQKVEFLVSFYNNEISEKSEIFDDQFSVERPDGSNFTLKIRSTKLEDSAMYFCASKRDRGNSPLHFGNGTRLTVT.

This chain connects TRBV28 to TRBJ1-5; 7 bases agree with TRBD1. The V gene end was trimmed by 4 bases and the J gene end by 7 bases; junction bases not matched to a gene: 10. CDR1 MDHEN and CDR2 SYDVKM come from the germline V gene. This CDR3 is built from 15 residues. For the CDR3, the DNA is TGTGCCAGCAGTTCCTGGACAGGTGATAACCAGCCCCAGCATTTT. Protein: CASSSWTGDNQPQHF.

CDR3: CASSPRQGGRIYEQYF. The DNA for the CDR3 is TGTGCCAGCAGCCCCCGACAGGGCGGCCGCATCTACGAGCAGTACTTC. The chain combines TRBV3-1 (or the pseudogene TRBV3-2) with TRBJ2-7, with TRBD1 matching over 7 bases. Germline trimming cut 4 bases from V and 3 bases from J; bases unmatched to any gene: 12. Per germline, CDR1 LGHDT and CDR2 YNNKEL (reference sequence). The CDR3 spans 16 residues.

V usage is TRBV19 and J usage is TRBJ1-5; D uncertain. This CDR3 contains 12 residues. Germline V gives CDR1 LNHDA, CDR2 SQIVND (reference sequence). Trimming shortened V by 7 bases and J by 5 bases, and 9 bases separated the two germline ends. CDR3 sequence (DNA): TGTGCCAGTAATGGGCTCTATCAGCCCCAGCATTTT. It codes for CASNGLYQPQHF.

This chain joins TRBV7-2 and TRBJ1-1; weak D call: TRBD1 (6 bases). Trimming stripped 8 bases from V and 3 bases from J, with 16 bases between. This CDR3 is built from 14 residues. The germline gives CDR1 SGHTA, CDR2 FQGNSA. CDR3 nucleotide sequence: TGTGCCAGCCGGAGGGGAGGGGGGGACACTGAAGCTTTCTTT. It specifies CASRRGGGDTEAFF.

V and J are TRBV4-3 and TRBJ2-2, with TRBD2 identical over 7 bases. CDR1 is LGHNA and CDR2 is YSLEER in the germline V gene. This CDR3 spans 16 amino acids. J was trimmed by 5 bases and V by 0 bases; bases with no gene match: 6. CDR3 sequence (DNA): TGCGCCAGCAGCCAAGATCGGGGGGTACTGACCGGGGAGCTGTTTTTT. This sequence encodes CASSQDRGVLTGELFF.

This rearrangement joins TRBV7-3 to TRBJ2-3; the D gene is possibly TRBD2 (7 bases). V lost 5 bases and J lost 6, with 18 bases in between. The CDR3 is 15 amino acids. Germline assignment: CDR1 SGHTA and CDR2 FQGTGA. The CDR3 sequence: CASSPGGGAQDTQYF. DNA for the CDR3: TGTGCCAGCAGCCCCGGAGGGGGGGCCCAGGATACGCAGTATTTT.

This clone occurred once. The chain links TRBV19 to TRBJ1-1, with D unresolved. The germline V and J ends were trimmed by 3 bases and 1 base, with 6 bases remaining between them. The CDR3 is 13 amino acids. Germline CDR1 reads LNHDA; CDR2 reads SQIVND (reference sequence). The CDR3: CASSIFWNTEAFF. In nucleotides, the CDR3 is TGTGCCAGTAGTATCTTCTGGAACACTGAAGCTTTCTTT.

J is TRBJ1-5 and V is TRBV6-2 or TRBV6-3; weak D call: TRBD1 (5 bases). The CDR3 contains 13 residues. The germline gives CDR1 MNHEY, CDR2 SVGEGT. V was cut by 2 bases and J by 4 bases, with 6 bases left in between. As DNA, the CDR3 is TGTGCCAGCAGTTACAGGGGTAATCAGCCCCAGCATTTT. This gives the protein CASSYRGNQPQHF.

This clone was picked up one time. This chain connects TRBV10-2 to TRBJ2-7; no reliable D call. The CDR3 length is 12 residues. CDR1 and CDR2 (germline): WSHSY, SAAADI. Trimming pared 7 bases from V and 0 bases from J, leaving 7 bases between. The CDR3 protein is CASTSYSYEQYF. The CDR3 DNA is TGCGCCAGCACTTCCTACTCCTACGAGCAGTACTTC.

CDR3 protein: CASSVAGGVYEQYF. The DNA for the CDR3 is TGTGCCAGCAGCGTAGCGGGGGGGGTCTACGAGCAGTACTTC. The chain combines TRBV28 with TRBJ2-7; 11 nucleotides match TRBD2. The CDR3 consists of 14 residues. Looked up from germline, CDR1 is MDHEN and CDR2 is SYDVKM. V shed 6 bases, J shed 3 bases, and the junction held 4 bases outside the gene matches.

This sequence joins TRBV27 and TRBJ2-4, with D hard to call. Trimming stripped 5 bases from V and 6 bases from J, with 20 bases between. CDR3 length: 16 amino acids. CDR1 MNHEY and CDR2 SMNVEV come from the germline V gene (reference sequence). CDR3 nucleotides: TGTGCCAGCAGTCCCACCCGCGTTGCCTCCCTAAACATTCAGTACTTC. It yields the protein CASSPTRVASLNIQYF.

V and J are TRBV25-1 and TRBJ1-3, with D perhaps TRBD1 (6 bases). CDR3 size: 16 residues. V was shortened by 1 base and J by 0 bases, with 10 bases between the two germline ends. Germline CDR1 is MGHDK and CDR2 is SYGVNS. CDR3 region: CASSESGGPSGNTIYF. In DNA form, the CDR3 reads TGTGCCAGCAGTGAATCTGGGGGCCCCTCTGGAAACACCATATATTTT.

In this sample, this clone turned up once. The chain uses TRBV28 and TRBJ1-2; no clear D. With 7 bases removed from V and 2 bases from J, the gap between germline ends came to 8 bases. The CDR3 consists of 12 residues. CDR1 and CDR2 (germline): MDHEN, SYDVKM. CDR3: CASKSGNYGYTF. CDR3 sequence (DNA): TGTGCCAGCAAATCGGGGAACTATGGCTACACCTTC.

The count of this clone is one. This chain uses TRBV5-5 with TRBJ2-3, with 10 bases aligning to TRBD1. CDR1 SGHKS and CDR2 YYEKEE come from the germline V gene (reference sequence). Germline trimming cut 2 bases from V and 1 base from J; bases unmatched to any gene: 4. The CDR3 has 16 amino acids. CDR3 DNA sequence: TGTGCCAGCAGCTTCGCCGGGACAGGGGGCACAGATACGCAGTATTTT. Translation: CASSFAGTGGTDTQYF.